The present entry profiles one TCR beta chain with its context. This sample stems from a study of blood T cell repertoires in COVID-19. The CDR3 extends over 14 amino acids. V lost 0 bases to trimming and J lost 8 bases, with 11 bases between them. Germline V gene data show CDR1 as MGHRA and CDR2 as YSYEKL. TCRdb keeps only in-frame clones here, not all; method: immunoSEQ multiplex PCR. This sample has some 180,000 clones; around 84% occur once, and the top ten carry about 3.3%. The sequenced sample consisted of PBMCs or T cells enriched from blood (not recorded which). This receptor was identified in a woman in her 30s who had been exposed to COVID-19. This chain uses TRBV4-1 with TRBJ2-1; the D gene is possibly TRBD2 (6 bases). The chain's CDR3 is CASSQEVEGYEQFF. The CDR3 bases are TGCGCCAGCAGCCAAGAGGTGGAGGGCTATGAGCAGTTCTTC.